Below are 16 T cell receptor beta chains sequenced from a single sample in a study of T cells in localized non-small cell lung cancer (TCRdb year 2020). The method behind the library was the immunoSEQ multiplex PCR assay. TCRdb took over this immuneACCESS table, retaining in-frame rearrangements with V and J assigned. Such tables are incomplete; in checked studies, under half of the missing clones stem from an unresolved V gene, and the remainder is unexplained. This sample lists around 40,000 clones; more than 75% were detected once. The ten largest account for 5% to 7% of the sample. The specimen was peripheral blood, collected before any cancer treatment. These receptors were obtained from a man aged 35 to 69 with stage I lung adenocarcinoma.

CDR3 amino acids: CASSLDPGQGGEKLFF. CDR3 coding DNA: TGCGCCAGCAGCTTGGACCCGGGACAGGGGGGAGAAAAACTGTTTTTT. The chain recombines TRBV5-1 with TRBJ1-4, with TRBD1 identical over 11 bases. There are 16 residues in the CDR3. The germline CDR1 and CDR2 sequences are SGHRS and YFSETQ. With 0 bases clipped from V and 8 bases from J, the junction kept 6 bases outside the gene matches.

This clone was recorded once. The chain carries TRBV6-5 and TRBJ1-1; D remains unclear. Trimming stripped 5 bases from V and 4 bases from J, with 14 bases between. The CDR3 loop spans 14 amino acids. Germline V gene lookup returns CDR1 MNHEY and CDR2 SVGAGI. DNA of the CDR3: TGTGCCAGCAGTACCCAGGAGTATGTCACTGAAGCTTTCTTT. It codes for CASSTQEYVTEAFF.

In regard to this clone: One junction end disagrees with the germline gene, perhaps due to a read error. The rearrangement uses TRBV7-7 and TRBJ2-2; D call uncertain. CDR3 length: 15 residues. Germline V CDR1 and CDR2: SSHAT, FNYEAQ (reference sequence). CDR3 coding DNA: TGTGCTAGCAGCTTAGGCGTCTCAAGCACCGGGGAGCTGTTTTTT. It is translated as CASSLGVSSTGELFF.

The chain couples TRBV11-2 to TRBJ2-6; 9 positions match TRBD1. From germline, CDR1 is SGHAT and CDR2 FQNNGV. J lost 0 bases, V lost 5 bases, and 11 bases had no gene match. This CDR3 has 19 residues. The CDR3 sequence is CASSLHRQGGNSGANVLTF. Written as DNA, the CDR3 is TGTGCCAGCAGCCTACACCGACAGGGGGGTAACTCTGGGGCCAACGTCCTGACTTTC.

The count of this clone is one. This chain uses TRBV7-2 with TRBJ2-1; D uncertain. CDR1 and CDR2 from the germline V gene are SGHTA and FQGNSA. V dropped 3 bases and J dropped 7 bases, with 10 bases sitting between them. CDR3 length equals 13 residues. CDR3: CASSLVIKNEQFF. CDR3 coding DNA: TGTGCCAGCAGCTTGGTTATTAAGAATGAGCAGTTCTTC.

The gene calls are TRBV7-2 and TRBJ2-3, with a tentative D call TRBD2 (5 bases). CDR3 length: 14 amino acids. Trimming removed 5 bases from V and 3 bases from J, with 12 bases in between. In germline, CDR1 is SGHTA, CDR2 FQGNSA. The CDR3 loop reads CASSPYRRTDTQYF. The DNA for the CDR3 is TGTGCCAGCAGCCCATACCGGAGGACAGATACGCAGTATTTT.

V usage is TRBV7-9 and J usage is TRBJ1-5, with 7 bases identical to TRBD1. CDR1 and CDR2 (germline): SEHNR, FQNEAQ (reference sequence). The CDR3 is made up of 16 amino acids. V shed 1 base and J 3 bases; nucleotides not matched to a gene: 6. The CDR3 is CASSLGGTDLNQPQHF. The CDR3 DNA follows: TGTGCCAGCAGCTTAGGTGGGACAGACCTCAATCAGCCCCAGCATTTT.

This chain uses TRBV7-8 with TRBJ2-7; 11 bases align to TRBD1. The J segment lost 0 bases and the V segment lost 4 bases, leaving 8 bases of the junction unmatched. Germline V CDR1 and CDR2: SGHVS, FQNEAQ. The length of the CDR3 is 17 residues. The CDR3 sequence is CASSYPRDRGSSYEQYF. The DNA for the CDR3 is TGTGCCAGCAGCTACCCCCGGGACAGGGGGAGCTCCTACGAGCAGTACTTC.

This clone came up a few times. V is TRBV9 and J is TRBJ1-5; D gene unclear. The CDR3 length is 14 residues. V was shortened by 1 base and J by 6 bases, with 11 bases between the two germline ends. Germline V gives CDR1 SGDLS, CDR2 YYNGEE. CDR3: CASSVLDGVQPQHF. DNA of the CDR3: TGTGCCAGCAGCGTATTAGATGGGGTTCAGCCCCAGCATTTT.

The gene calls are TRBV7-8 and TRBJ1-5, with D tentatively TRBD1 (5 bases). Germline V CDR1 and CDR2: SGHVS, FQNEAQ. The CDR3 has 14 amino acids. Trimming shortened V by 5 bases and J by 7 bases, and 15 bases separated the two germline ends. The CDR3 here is CASSLWEGRQPQHF. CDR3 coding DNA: TGTGCCAGCAGCCTCTGGGAGGGACGACAGCCCCAGCATTTT.

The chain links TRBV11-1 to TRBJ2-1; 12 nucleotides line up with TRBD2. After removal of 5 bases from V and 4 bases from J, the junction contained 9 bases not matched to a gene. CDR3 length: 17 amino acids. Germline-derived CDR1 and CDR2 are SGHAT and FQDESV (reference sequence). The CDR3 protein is CASSTLAGGGGYNEQFF. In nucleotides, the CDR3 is TGTGCCAGCAGCACCCTAGCGGGAGGGGGGGGATACAATGAGCAGTTCTTC. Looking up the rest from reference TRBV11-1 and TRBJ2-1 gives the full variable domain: EAEVAQSPRYKITEKSQAVAFWCDPISGHATLYWYRQILGQGPELLVQFQDESVVDDSQLPKDRFSAERLKGVDSTLKIQPAELGDSAMYLCASSTLAGGGGYNEQFFGPGTRLTVL.

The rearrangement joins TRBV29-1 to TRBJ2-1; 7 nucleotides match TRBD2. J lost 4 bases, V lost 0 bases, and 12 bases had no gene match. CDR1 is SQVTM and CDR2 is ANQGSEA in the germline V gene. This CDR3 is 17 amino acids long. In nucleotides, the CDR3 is TGCAGCGTTGAAGATATGACTAGCAGAGGAATGTACAATGAGCAGTTCTTC. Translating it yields CSVEDMTSRGMYNEQFF.

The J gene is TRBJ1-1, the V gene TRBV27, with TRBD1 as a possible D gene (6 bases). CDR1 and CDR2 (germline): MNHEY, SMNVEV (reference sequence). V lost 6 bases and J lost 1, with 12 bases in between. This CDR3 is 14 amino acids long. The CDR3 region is CASRPGTSNTEAFF. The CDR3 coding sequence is TGTGCCAGCAGACCAGGGACATCGAACACTGAAGCTTTCTTT.

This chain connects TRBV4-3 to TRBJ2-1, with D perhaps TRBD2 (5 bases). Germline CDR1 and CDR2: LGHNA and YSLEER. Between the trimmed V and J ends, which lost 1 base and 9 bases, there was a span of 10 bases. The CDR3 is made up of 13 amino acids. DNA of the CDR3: TGCGCCAGCAGCCAAGCGACTACGACTGAGCAGTTCTTC. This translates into CASSQATTTEQFF.

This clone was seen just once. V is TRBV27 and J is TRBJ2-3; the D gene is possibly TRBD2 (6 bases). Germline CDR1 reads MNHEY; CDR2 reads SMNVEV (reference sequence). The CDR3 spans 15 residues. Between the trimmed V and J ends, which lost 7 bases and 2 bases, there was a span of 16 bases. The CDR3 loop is CASTSVGTTTDTQYF. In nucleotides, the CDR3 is TGTGCCAGCACTAGCGTAGGGACCACCACAGATACGCAGTATTTT.

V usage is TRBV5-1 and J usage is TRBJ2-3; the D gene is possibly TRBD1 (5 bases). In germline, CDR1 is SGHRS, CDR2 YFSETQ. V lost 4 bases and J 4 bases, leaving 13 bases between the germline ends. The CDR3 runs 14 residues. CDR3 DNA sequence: TGCGCCAGCAGCCACGGCCAGGGATCAGATACGCAGTATTTT. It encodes CASSHGQGSDTQYF.